This T cell receptor beta chain was sequenced for a study of glioma-infiltrating T cells. There are many counts of this clonotype. Its antigen is still unknown. Study-level results: CDR3 overlap between tissue and blood was very small.

Looked up from germline, CDR1 is KGHDR and CDR2 is SFDVKD. The germline V and J ends were trimmed by 5 bases and 1 base, with 8 bases remaining between them. The CDR3 is 15 amino acids. TCR alpha and beta CDR3 regions were amplified from RNA using iRepertoire nested multiplex PCR. TCRdb independently ran MiXCR on the multiplex PCR reads; one entry per CDR3 protein. The table records some 93,000 distinct CDR3 sequences, approximately 39% of them present only once. This TCR was sampled from a human donor with low-grade glioma or glioblastoma, undergoing nonglioma brain surgery, or in good health (not recorded which). The sequencing input was glioma tissue, nonneoplastic brain tissue, or PBMCs (not recorded which). V gene TRBV24-1 combines with J gene TRBJ2-6; D unresolved. Here the CDR3 reads CATSASGSGANVLTF. CDR3 DNA: TGTGCCACCAGTGCATCAGGATCTGGGGCCAACGTCCTGACTTTC.